This TCR beta chain was captured in a study of PD-L1 blockade in urothelial cancer. The study's findings and limits: Better progression-free and overall survival followed lower pretreatment blood clonality.

Time point defined: pretreatment peripheral blood. Diagnoses among patients were locally advanced or metastatic urothelial carcinoma. Each patient gave between 1 and 8 samples of peripheral blood mononuclear cells, which were collected pretreatment and during treatment. Concerning this clone: Its cognate antigen is unknown.

Repertoires were generated with immunoSEQ multiplex PCR, while TCRdb's copy carries only in-frame clones and drops some. The table shows tens of thousands of clones, with roughly 89% occurring only once. Specimen: PBMCs, collected around atezolizumab (anti-PD-L1) treatment. This clonotype was sampled from a woman aged 70-85 years with urothelial cancer.

The CDR3 sequence: CASRRLAGEYEQYF. The CDR3 DNA reads as TGTGCCAGCCGAAGACTAGCGGGAGAATACGAGCAGTACTTC. This rearrangement joins TRBV6-5 to TRBJ2-7, with 12 bases matching TRBD2. CDR1 is MNHEY, CDR2 SVGAGI, per germline. V shed 8 bases and J 4 bases; nucleotides not matched to a gene: 6. The length of the CDR3 is 14 residues.